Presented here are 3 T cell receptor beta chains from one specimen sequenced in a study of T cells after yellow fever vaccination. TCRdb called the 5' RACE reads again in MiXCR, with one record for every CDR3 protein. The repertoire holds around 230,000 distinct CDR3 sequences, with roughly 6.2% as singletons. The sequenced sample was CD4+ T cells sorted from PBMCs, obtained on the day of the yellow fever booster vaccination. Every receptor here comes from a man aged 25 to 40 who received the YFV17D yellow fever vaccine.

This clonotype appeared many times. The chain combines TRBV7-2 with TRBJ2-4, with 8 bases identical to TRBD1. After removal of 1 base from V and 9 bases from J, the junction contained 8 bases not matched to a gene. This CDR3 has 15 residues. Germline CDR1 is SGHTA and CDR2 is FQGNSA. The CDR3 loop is CASSLENWQGAIQYF. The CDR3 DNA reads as TGTGCCAGCAGCTTAGAAAACTGGCAGGGGGCCATTCAGTACTTC.

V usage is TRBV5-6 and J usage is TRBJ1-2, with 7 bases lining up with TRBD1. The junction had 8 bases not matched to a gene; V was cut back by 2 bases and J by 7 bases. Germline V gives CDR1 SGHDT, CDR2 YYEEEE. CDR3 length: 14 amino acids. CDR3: CASSLVRGVGGYTF. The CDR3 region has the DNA TGTGCCAGCAGCTTAGTCAGGGGGGTCGGTGGCTACACCTTC.

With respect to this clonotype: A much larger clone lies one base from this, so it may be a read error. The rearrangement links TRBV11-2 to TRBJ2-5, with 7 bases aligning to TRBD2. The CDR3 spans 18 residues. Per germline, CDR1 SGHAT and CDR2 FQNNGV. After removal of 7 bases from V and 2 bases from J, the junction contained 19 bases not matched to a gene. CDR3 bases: TGTGCCAGCAACCGTGGGCTAGCGGAGCGGCGGGGACAAGAGACCCAGTACTTC. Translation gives CASNRGLAERRGQETQYF.